This T cell receptor (beta chain) appears in the sequencing data of a study of T cells in Graves' hyperthyroidism and ophthalmopathy. Diagnoses were made from clinical symptoms, serum measures (thyroxine and TRAb), thyroid ultrasound and orbital computed tomography. J lost 5 bases, V lost 0 bases, and 4 bases had no gene match. The germline V gene encodes CDR1 SGHKS and CDR2 YYEKEE (reference sequence). The CDR3 spans 17 residues. The TCR beta CDR3 regions underwent amplification using RNA transcripts as the source. HTBI primers were the set used in a first-round RT-PCR of the TCR CDR3. TCRdb reanalysed the multiplex PCR reads using MiXCR and keeps one entry per CDR3 protein. The table includes about 200,000 distinct CDR3 sequences, about 17% detected once. The study, taken as a whole, reports: Most clonotypes expanded in thyroid above 0.001 were likewise present in blood.

Turning to this clonotype: Its specificity is unknown.

The chain uses TRBV5-5 and TRBJ2-2; 13 bases fit TRBD2. The TCR was taken from a woman in her forties or fifties with Graves' hyperthyroidism. The sample comprised blood. DNA of the CDR3: TGTGCCAGCAGCTTGGGACTAGCGGGAGGAGAAACCGGGGAGCTGTTTTTT. Translated: CASSLGLAGGETGELFF. The full variable domain, its missing parts supplied by reference TRBV5-5 and TRBJ2-2, is DAGVTQSPTHLIKTRGQQVTLRCSPISGHKSVSWYQQVLGQGPQFIFQYYEKEERGRGNFPDRFSARQFPNYSSELNVNALLLGDSALYLCASSLGLAGGETGELFFGEGSRLTVL.